The rows below give T cell receptor beta chains drawn from one sample of a study of beta chain features in type 1 diabetes. Repertoires were generated with immunoSEQ multiplex PCR, while TCRdb's copy carries only in-frame clones and drops some. The sample has about 900,000 clones, about a sixth seen once. Specimen: naive CD4+ T cells from blood. Source of these receptors: a woman aged 18-29 years in good health. The CDR3 runs from the conserved cysteine through the conserved F or W. A D gene is named only where the DNA matches it firmly. Size tells how often a clone was seen (once, few, many) or the class of an expanded clone, and some rows leave it out.

J gene: TRBJ2-7
D gene: TRBD2
clone size: few
V gene: TRBV7-2
CDR3 length: 14
CDR3 DNA: TGTGCCAGCAGCTTAATGACTAGCGACTACGAGCAGTACTTC
CDR3 protein: CASSLMTSDYEQYF

J gene: TRBJ2-5
D gene: NA
clone size: NA
V gene: TRBV5-6
CDR3 length: 13
CDR3 DNA: TGTGCCAGCAGCTTGGCTCGGTTGGGGACCCAGTACTTC
CDR3 protein: CASSLARLGTQYF

J gene: TRBJ2-1
D gene: TRBD2
clone size: NA
V gene: TRBV7-6
CDR3 length: 16
CDR3 DNA: TGTGCCAGCAGCTTAGCGCCTAGCGGGGGGGGTAATGAGCAGTTCTTC
CDR3 protein: CASSLAPSGGGNEQFF

J gene: TRBJ1-3
D gene: TRBD1
clone size: once
V gene: TRBV11-2
CDR3 length: 16
CDR3 DNA: TGTGCCAGCAGCCCCGGGACAGGGGAATATGGAAACACCATATATTTT
CDR3 protein: CASSPGTGEYGNTIYF

J gene: TRBJ2-2
D gene: NA
clone size: NA
V gene: TRBV7-2
CDR3 length: 14
CDR3 DNA: TGTGCCAGCTATCAAATAGCGTACACCGGGGAGCTGTTTTTT
CDR3 protein: CASYQIAYTGELFF

J gene: TRBJ2-1
D gene: NA
clone size: few
V gene: TRBV5-6
CDR3 length: 19
CDR3 DNA: TGTGCCAGCAGCTTTCGTCGGACCCGGACCAAGAGCTCCTACAATGAGCAGTTCTTC
CDR3 protein: CASSFRRTRTKSSYNEQFF

J gene: TRBJ1-3
D gene: NA
clone size: many
V gene: TRBV23-1
CDR3 length: 14
CDR3 DNA: TGCGCCAGTCCGAAACTAATCTCTGGAAACACCATATATTTT
CDR3 protein: CASPKLISGNTIYF

J gene: TRBJ2-7
D gene: NA
clone size: few
V gene: TRBV7-2
CDR3 length: 15
CDR3 DNA: TGTGCCAGCAGCTTATTCGGAATGGGGGGGCTCGAGCAGTACTTC
CDR3 protein: CASSLFGMGGLEQYF

J gene: TRBJ1-1
D gene: NA
clone size: NA
V gene: TRBV10-3
CDR3 length: 12
CDR3 DNA: TGTGCCATCAGAGAGGGGCACACTGAAGCTTTCTTT
CDR3 protein: CAIREGHTEAFF

J gene: TRBJ2-1
D gene: TRBD2
clone size: few
V gene: TRBV14
CDR3 length: 18
CDR3 DNA: TGTGCCAGCAGCCAAGTAGGGAGACTAGCGGGTTCCTACAATGAGCAGTTCTTC
CDR3 protein: CASSQVGRLAGSYNEQFF

J gene: TRBJ2-2
D gene: NA
clone size: NA
V gene: TRBV7-2
CDR3 length: 16
CDR3 DNA: TGTGCCAGCAGCCGCCCTGTCAGGACGAACACCGGGGAGCTGTTTTTT
CDR3 protein: CASSRPVRTNTGELFF

J gene: TRBJ2-1
D gene: TRBD2
clone size: few
V gene: TRBV19
CDR3 length: 14
CDR3 DNA: TGTGCCAGTAAAGCTAGCGGGTACTACAATGAGCAGTTCTTC
CDR3 protein: CASKASGYYNEQFF

J gene: TRBJ2-3
D gene: NA
clone size: NA
V gene: TRBV7-9
CDR3 length: 17
CDR3 DNA: TGTGCCAGCAGCTTAGGGGTTGAAAGCGCCAGCACAGATACGCAGTATTTT
CDR3 protein: CASSLGVESASTDTQYF

J gene: TRBJ2-5
D gene: TRBD1
clone size: NA
V gene: TRBV4-3
CDR3 length: 13
CDR3 DNA: TGCGCCAGCAGCCCACAGGGGCGAGAGACCCAGTACTTC
CDR3 protein: CASSPQGRETQYF

J gene: TRBJ2-1
D gene: TRBD2
clone size: NA
V gene: TRBV13
CDR3 length: 16
CDR3 DNA: TGTGCCAGCAGCTTAGCGTGGGGGGGACCGGTGGATGAGCAGTTCTTC
CDR3 protein: CASSLAWGGPVDEQFF

J gene: TRBJ2-7
D gene: TRBD2
clone size: NA
V gene: TRBV7-2
CDR3 length: 13
CDR3 DNA: TGTGCCAGCAGCTTAGCGTGGGCTAGCGGGCAGTACTTC
CDR3 protein: CASSLAWASGQYF

J gene: TRBJ2-7
D gene: TRBD2
clone size: NA
V gene: TRBV11-2
CDR3 length: 15
CDR3 DNA: TGTGCCAGCAGCTTGGGGGAGGGGATAGCCTACGAGCAGTACTTC
CDR3 protein: CASSLGEGIAYEQYF

J gene: TRBJ2-1
D gene: NA
clone size: many
V gene: TRBV10-3
CDR3 length: 14
CDR3 DNA: TGTGCCATCACGTCGGCAGGGGCCTTAGGTGAGCAGTTCTTC
CDR3 protein: CAITSAGALGEQFF

J gene: TRBJ2-3
D gene: TRBD2
clone size: NA
V gene: TRBV28
CDR3 length: 16
CDR3 DNA: TGTGCCAGCAAACCGGGACTAGCGGTCCGCACAGATACGCAGTATTTT
CDR3 protein: CASKPGLAVRTDTQYF

J gene: TRBJ1-2
D gene: TRBD1
clone size: few
V gene: TRBV2
CDR3 length: 14
CDR3 DNA: TGTGCCACCCAACAGGGGGAAGCTAACTATGGCTACACCTTC
CDR3 protein: CATQQGEANYGYTF

J gene: TRBJ2-1
D gene: TRBD1
clone size: NA
V gene: TRBV5-1
CDR3 length: 16
CDR3 DNA: TGCGCCAGCAGCTTCCGACAGGGAGCGGCCTACAATGAGCAGTTCTTC
CDR3 protein: CASSFRQGAAYNEQFF

J gene: TRBJ2-3
D gene: NA
clone size: few
V gene: TRBV7-2
CDR3 length: 16
CDR3 DNA: TGTGCCAGCAGCTTAGTGGGAAAACCACGCACAGATACGCAGTATTTT
CDR3 protein: CASSLVGKPRTDTQYF

J gene: TRBJ2-6
D gene: TRBD1
clone size: NA
V gene: TRBV6-1
CDR3 length: 16
CDR3 DNA: TGTGCCAGCAGTGCAAGACAGGGGTCTGGGGCCAACGTCCTGACTTTC
CDR3 protein: CASSARQGSGANVLTF

J gene: TRBJ2-5
D gene: NA
clone size: few
V gene: TRBV7-9
CDR3 length: 14
CDR3 DNA: TGTGCCAGCAGCTTTGGGACTTACCAAGAGACCCAGTACTTC
CDR3 protein: CASSFGTYQETQYF

J gene: TRBJ2-3
D gene: TRBD2
clone size: NA
V gene: TRBV5-1
CDR3 length: 14
CDR3 DNA: TGCGCCAGCAGCTTTAGACTAGCGGGAGATACGCAGTATTTT
CDR3 protein: CASSFRLAGDTQYF

J gene: TRBJ2-5
D gene: NA
clone size: few
V gene: TRBV11-2
CDR3 length: 13
CDR3 DNA: TGTGCCAGCAGCTTAGCCCAGGGTCAGACCCAGTACTTC
CDR3 protein: CASSLAQGQTQYF

J gene: TRBJ2-3
D gene: TRBD2
clone size: NA
V gene: TRBV4-2
CDR3 length: 14
CDR3 DNA: TGTGCCAGCAGCCAAGGCGGGAGGGGTGATACGCAGTATTTT
CDR3 protein: CASSQGGRGDTQYF

J gene: TRBJ2-7
D gene: TRBD2
clone size: NA
V gene: TRBV2
CDR3 length: 15
CDR3 DNA: TGTGCCAGCAGTGGACTAGCTCCTGACACCTACGAGCAGTACTTC
CDR3 protein: CASSGLAPDTYEQYF

J gene: TRBJ1-2
D gene: NA
clone size: NA
V gene: TRBV28
CDR3 length: 13
CDR3 DNA: TGTGCCAGTGGGACACCGAATGGCTATGGCTACACCTTC
CDR3 protein: CASGTPNGYGYTF

J gene: TRBJ1-4
D gene: NA
clone size: few
V gene: TRBV18
CDR3 length: 13
CDR3 DNA: TGTGCCAGCTCACCACCGGGTTCGGAAAAACTGTTTTTT
CDR3 protein: CASSPPGSEKLFF

J gene: TRBJ1-2
D gene: NA
clone size: NA
V gene: TRBV18
CDR3 length: 13
CDR3 DNA: TGTGCCAGCTCATCTACCAGGGCCTATGGCTACACCTTC
CDR3 protein: CASSSTRAYGYTF

J gene: TRBJ2-7
D gene: NA
clone size: few
V gene: TRBV2
CDR3 length: 13
CDR3 DNA: TGTGCCAGCAGCGCGAGGGCCTCCTACGAGCAGTACTTC
CDR3 protein: CASSARASYEQYF

J gene: TRBJ1-1
D gene: NA
clone size: many
V gene: TRBV14
CDR3 length: 13
CDR3 DNA: TGTGCCAGCAGCTCTCAACAGAACACTGAAGCTTTCTTT
CDR3 protein: CASSSQQNTEAFF

J gene: TRBJ2-6
D gene: NA
clone size: NA
V gene: TRBV7-9
CDR3 length: 18
CDR3 DNA: TGTGCCAGCAGCAAGGGACTTGGGGATGCCTCTGGGGCCAACGTCCTGACTTTC
CDR3 protein: CASSKGLGDASGANVLTF

J gene: TRBJ2-1
D gene: TRBD2
clone size: NA
V gene: TRBV29-1
CDR3 length: 13
CDR3 DNA: TGCAGCGATCTCCGGGACTACGGCACTGAGCAGTTCTTC
CDR3 protein: CSDLRDYGTEQFF

J gene: TRBJ2-7
D gene: NA
clone size: few
V gene: TRBV6-5
CDR3 length: 11
CDR3 DNA: TGTGCCAGCAGTTACAGTAATGAGCAGTACTTC
CDR3 protein: CASSYSNEQYF

J gene: TRBJ2-1
D gene: NA
clone size: few
V gene: TRBV15
CDR3 length: 16
CDR3 DNA: TGTGCCACCAGCAGAGATTCTAGGGACTTTTCGAATGAGCAGTTCTTC
CDR3 protein: CATSRDSRDFSNEQFF

J gene: TRBJ2-7
D gene: NA
clone size: NA
V gene: TRBV19
CDR3 length: 16
CDR3 DNA: TGTGCCAGTAGTATTGACGGGGCGACATTTTCCTACGAGCAGTACTTC
CDR3 protein: CASSIDGATFSYEQYF

J gene: TRBJ2-7
D gene: TRBD2
clone size: NA
V gene: TRBV27
CDR3 length: 14
CDR3 DNA: TGTGCCAGCAGTTTGCTAGCGGGTTCCTACGAGCAGTACTTC
CDR3 protein: CASSLLAGSYEQYF

J gene: TRBJ2-7
D gene: NA
clone size: few
V gene: TRBV6-5
CDR3 length: 15
CDR3 DNA: TGTGCCAGCAGCCGAAGCGGCGGGCAGTCCTACGAGCAGTACTTC
CDR3 protein: CASSRSGGQSYEQYF

J gene: TRBJ2-6
D gene: NA
clone size: NA
V gene: TRBV5-1
CDR3 length: 17
CDR3 DNA: TGCGCCAGCAGCCCTGGACAGGAGGGAACTGGGGCCAACGTCCTGACTTTC
CDR3 protein: CASSPGQEGTGANVLTF